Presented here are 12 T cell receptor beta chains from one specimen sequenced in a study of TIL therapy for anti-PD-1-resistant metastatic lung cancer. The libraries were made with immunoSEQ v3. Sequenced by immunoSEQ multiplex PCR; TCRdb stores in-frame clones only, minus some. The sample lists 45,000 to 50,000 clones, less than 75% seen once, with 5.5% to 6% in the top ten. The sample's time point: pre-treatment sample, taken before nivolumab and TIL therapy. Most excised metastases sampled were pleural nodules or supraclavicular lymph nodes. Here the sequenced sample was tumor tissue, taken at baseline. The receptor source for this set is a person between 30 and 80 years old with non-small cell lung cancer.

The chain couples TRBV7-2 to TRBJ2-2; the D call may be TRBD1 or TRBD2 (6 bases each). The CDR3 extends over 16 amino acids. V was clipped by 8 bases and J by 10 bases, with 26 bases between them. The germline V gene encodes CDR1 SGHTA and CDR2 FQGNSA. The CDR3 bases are TGTGCCAGCCCCATAGGGGGGCGGCCTCACGGGGAGGAGCTGTTTTTT. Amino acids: CASPIGGRPHGEELFF.

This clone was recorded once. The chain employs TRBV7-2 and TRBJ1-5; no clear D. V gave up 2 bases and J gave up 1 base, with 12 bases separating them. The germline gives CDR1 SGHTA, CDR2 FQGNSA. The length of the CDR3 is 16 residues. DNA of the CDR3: TGTGCCAGCAGCTTATACGGCTCGGGGAGCAATCAGCCCCAGCATTTT. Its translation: CASSLYGSGSNQPQHF.

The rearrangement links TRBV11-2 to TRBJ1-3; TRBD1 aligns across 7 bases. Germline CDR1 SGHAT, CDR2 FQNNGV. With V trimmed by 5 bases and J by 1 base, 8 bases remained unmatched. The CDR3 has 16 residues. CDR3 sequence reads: CASSHVQGRSGNTIYF. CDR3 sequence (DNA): TGTGCCAGCAGCCACGTACAGGGGAGGTCTGGAAACACCATATATTTT.

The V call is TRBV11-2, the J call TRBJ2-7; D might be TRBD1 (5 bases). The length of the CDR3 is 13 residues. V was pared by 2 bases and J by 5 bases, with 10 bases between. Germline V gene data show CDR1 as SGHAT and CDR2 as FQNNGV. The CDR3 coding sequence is TGTGCCAGCAGCTTAATCGGCAGGGACGAGCAGTACTTC. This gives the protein CASSLIGRDEQYF.

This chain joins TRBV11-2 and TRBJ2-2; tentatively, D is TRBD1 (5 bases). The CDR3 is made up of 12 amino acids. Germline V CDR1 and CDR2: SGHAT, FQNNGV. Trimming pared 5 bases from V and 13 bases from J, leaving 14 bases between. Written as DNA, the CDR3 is TGTGCCAGCAGCCCCCAGGGTGGCCGGCTGTTTTTT. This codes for CASSPQGGRLFF.

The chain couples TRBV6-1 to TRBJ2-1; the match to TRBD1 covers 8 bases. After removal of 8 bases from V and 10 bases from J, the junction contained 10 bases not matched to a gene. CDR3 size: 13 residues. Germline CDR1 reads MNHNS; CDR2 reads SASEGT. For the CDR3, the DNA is TGTGCCAGCTACCTACAGGGGGTGGGGGAGCAGTTCTTC. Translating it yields CASYLQGVGEQFF.

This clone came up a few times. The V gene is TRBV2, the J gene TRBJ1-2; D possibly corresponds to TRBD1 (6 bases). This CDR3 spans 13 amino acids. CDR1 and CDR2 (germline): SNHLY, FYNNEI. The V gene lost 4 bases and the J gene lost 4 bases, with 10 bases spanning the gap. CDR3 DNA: TGTGCCAGCAGTGGGGGAGGGGGCTATGGCTACACCTTC. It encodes CASSGGGGYGYTF.

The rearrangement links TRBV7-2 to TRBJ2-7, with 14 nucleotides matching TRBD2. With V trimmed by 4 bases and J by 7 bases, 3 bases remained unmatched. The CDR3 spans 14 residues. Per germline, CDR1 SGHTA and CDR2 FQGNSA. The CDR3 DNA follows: TGTGCCAGCAGCTCGGGACTAGCGGGGGTAGAGCAGTACTTC. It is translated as CASSSGLAGVEQYF.

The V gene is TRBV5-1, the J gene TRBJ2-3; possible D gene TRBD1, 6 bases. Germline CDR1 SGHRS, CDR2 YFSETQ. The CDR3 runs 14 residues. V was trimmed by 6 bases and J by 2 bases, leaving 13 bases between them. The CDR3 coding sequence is TGCGCCAGCACCCAGGACAGATTCACAGATACGCAGTATTTT. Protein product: CASTQDRFTDTQYF. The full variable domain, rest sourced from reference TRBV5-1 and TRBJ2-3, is KAGVTQTPRYLIKTRGQQVTLSCSPISGHRSVSWYQQTPGQGLQFLFEYFSETQRNKGNFPGRFSGRQFSNSRSEMNVSTLELGDSALYLCASTQDRFTDTQYFGPGTRLTVL.

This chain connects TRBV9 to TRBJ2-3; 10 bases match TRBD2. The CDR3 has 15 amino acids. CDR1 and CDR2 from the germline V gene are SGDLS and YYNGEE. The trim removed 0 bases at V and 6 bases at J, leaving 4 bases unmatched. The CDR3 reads CASSVDPSGSDTQYF. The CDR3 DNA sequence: TGTGCCAGCAGCGTAGACCCTAGCGGGAGCGATACGCAGTATTTT.

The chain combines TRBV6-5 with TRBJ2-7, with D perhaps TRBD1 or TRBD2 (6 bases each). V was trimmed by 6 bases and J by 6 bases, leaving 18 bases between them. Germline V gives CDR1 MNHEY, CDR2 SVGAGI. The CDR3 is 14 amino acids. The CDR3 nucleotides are TGTGCCAGCAGCCCAGGGGAGGCCACGGGCGAGCAGTACTTC. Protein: CASSPGEATGEQYF.

CDR3 in DNA: TGTGCCAGCTCACCGTCTAGGCAGACTTCAGATACGCAGTATTTT. This codes for CASSPSRQTSDTQYF. The V gene is TRBV18, the J gene TRBJ2-3; no clear D gene. Germline V gene sequence: CDR1 KGHSH, CDR2 LQKENI. The CDR3 totals 15 residues. Between the trimmed V and J ends, which lost 3 bases and 4 bases, there was a span of 14 bases.